This T cell receptor beta chain emerged from a study of cytomegalovirus exposure and HLA in healthy donors. Study details: The same platform as the approximately 730 first-cohort repertoires was used for the 95 to 150 validation repertoires, a later analysis reported.

The CDR3 is made up of 12 amino acids. Germline V gene sequence: CDR1 MGHRA, CDR2 YSYEKL. V shed 4 bases and J shed 6 bases, with 9 bases lying between them. Assay: immunoSEQ multiplex PCR; the TCRdb copy retains only in-frame clones and omits some. Of about 130,000 clones listed, about 88% were seen once; the top ten hold around 9%. Sample: PBMCs. The chain links TRBV4-1 to TRBJ1-2; no clear D. This receptor was identified in a woman between 18 and 30 years old in good health and CMV-seropositive. Here the CDR3 DNA reads TGCGCCAGCAGCCCCGGTCCCCATGGCTACACCTTC. This translates into CASSPGPHGYTF.